These 24 T cell receptor beta chains came from one sample sequenced in a study of radiation and T cells in renal cell carcinoma. Using immunoSEQ multiplex PCR, the repertoire was profiled, and TCRdb retains in-frame clones only, with some absent. This repertoire shows approximately 150,000 clones, 86% found once; its top ten account for around 17%. Documented time point: blood 4 weeks post-SBRT, at nephrectomy. Treatment given: 15 Gy SBRT to primary tumor, nephrectomy 4 weeks later. Sequenced here: blood, sampled from a patient whose treatment included radiotherapy and nephrectomy. The receptors come from a woman between 45 and 65 years old with renal cell carcinoma.

This CDR3 is CASNLRTSTDTQYF. The CDR3 DNA follows: TGTGCCAGCAACCTTCGGACGAGCACAGATACGCAGTATTTT. The chain couples TRBV11-2 to TRBJ2-3; D uncertain. CDR1 SGHAT and CDR2 FQNNGV come from the germline V gene. The CDR3 totals 14 residues. The V end was cut by 7 bases, the J end by 0 bases, with 11 bases between.

The genes are TRBV2 and TRBJ2-7, with TRBD1 identical over 7 bases. The CDR3 has 12 amino acids. In germline, CDR1 is SNHLY, CDR2 FYNNEI. V lost 6 bases to trimming and J lost 6 bases; unmatched junction nucleotides: 5. CDR3: CASSATGREQYF. The CDR3 DNA follows: TGTGCCAGCAGCGCGACAGGGCGCGAGCAGTACTTC.

The chain is built from TRBV28 and TRBJ2-7, with TRBD1 matching over 9 bases. The germline V gene has CDR1 MDHEN and CDR2 SYDVKM. V lost 5 bases to trimming and J lost 3 bases; unmatched junction nucleotides: 11. The CDR3 has 16 residues. The CDR3 protein is CASSPGTGSVVYEQYF. Here the CDR3 DNA reads TGTGCCAGCAGTCCCGGGACAGGGAGTGTAGTCTACGAGCAGTACTTC.

The J gene is TRBJ2-7, the V gene TRBV5-6; 9 bases match TRBD1. V dropped 4 bases and J dropped 4; count of bases not matched to a gene: 9. CDR1 is SGHDT, CDR2 YYEEEE, per germline. The CDR3 covers 15 residues. The CDR3, as DNA: TGTGCCAGCAGCCTGGGACAGGGAGTGTCGTACGAGCAGTACTTC. Protein product: CASSLGQGVSYEQYF.

This clone was recorded only once. The V and J genes are TRBV6-6 and TRBJ2-2; 11 bases map to TRBD2. CDR1 MNHNY and CDR2 SVGAGI come from the germline V gene (reference sequence). With V trimmed by 7 bases and J by 1 base, 5 bases remained unmatched. The CDR3 loop spans 16 amino acids. Written as DNA, the CDR3 is TGTGCCAGCATTCTAGCGGGGGGACAGAACACCGGGGAGCTGTTTTTT. Translated: CASILAGGQNTGELFF.

The CDR3 coding sequence is TGCGCCAGCAGCCCTGTCGGGTCGTCTGCCTACGAGCAGTACTTC. Translating it yields CASSPVGSSAYEQYF. The rearrangement joins TRBV5-1 to TRBJ2-7; D not resolved. Looked up from germline, CDR1 is SGHRS and CDR2 is YFSETQ. This CDR3 is 15 amino acids long. V lost 4 bases to trimming and J lost 2 bases, with 16 bases between them.

The V gene is TRBV5-1, the J gene TRBJ2-3, with D maybe TRBD2 (6 bases). The V gene's germline CDR1 is SGHRS and CDR2 YFSETQ. The CDR3 consists of 15 residues. The germline V and J ends were trimmed by 4 bases and 3 bases, with 15 bases remaining between them. CDR3 region: CASSPPLAYTDTQYF. In nucleotides, the CDR3 is TGCGCCAGCAGCCCTCCTCTAGCGTATACAGATACGCAGTATTTT.

The gene calls are TRBV27 and TRBJ2-7; D is unclear. The CDR3 runs to 13 residues. In germline, CDR1 is MNHEY, CDR2 SMNVEV (reference sequence). Between the trimmed V and J ends, which lost 5 bases and 2 bases, there was a span of 10 bases. CDR3 in amino acids: CASSLRDTYEQYF. DNA for the CDR3: TGTGCCAGCAGTCTTAGGGATACCTACGAGCAGTACTTC.

The gene calls are TRBV28 and TRBJ2-7; 8 bases line up with TRBD2. This CDR3 spans 15 amino acids. The V gene end was trimmed by 5 bases and the J gene end by 3 bases; junction bases not matched to a gene: 9. Germline V gives CDR1 MDHEN, CDR2 SYDVKM. Here the CDR3 DNA reads TGTGCCAGCAGTCCCGGGGGGGCGAAGGTCTACGAGCAGTACTTC. Translation gives CASSPGGAKVYEQYF. Using reference TRBV28 and TRBJ2-7 for the parts outside the CDR3, the full variable domain is DVKVTQSSRYLVKRTGEKVFLECVQDMDHENMFWYRQDPGLGLRLIYFSYDVKMKEKGDIPEGYSVSREKKERFSLILESASTNQTSMYLCASSPGGAKVYEQYFGPGTRLTVT.

The chain combines TRBV6-6 with TRBJ1-4; 7 bases map to TRBD1. Trimming at V came to 5 bases and at J to 12 bases, leaving 9 bases not matched to a gene. Germline loops: CDR1 MNHNY, CDR2 SVGAGI (reference sequence). The CDR3 consists of 13 residues. The CDR3: CASSPPGGEELFF. The CDR3 coding sequence is TGTGCCAGCAGTCCCCCAGGGGGGGAGGAACTGTTTTTT.

This chain links TRBV6-5 with TRBJ1-4; 7 bases agree with TRBD1. V dropped 6 bases and J dropped 0; count of bases not matched to a gene: 4. This CDR3 contains 15 residues. Germline values: CDR1 MNHEY, CDR2 SVGAGI. The CDR3 DNA follows: TGTGCCAGCAGCGTAACAGGGGCAACTAATGAAAAACTGTTTTTT. Protein: CASSVTGATNEKLFF.

The chain recombines TRBV5-6 with TRBJ2-7, with D unresolved. The CDR3 has 11 residues. Germline lookup yields CDR1 SGHDT and CDR2 YYEEEE. V was shortened by 4 bases and J by 3 bases, with 5 bases between the two germline ends. CDR3 DNA sequence: TGTGCCAGCAGCCGCAGCTACGAGCAGTACTTC. Residues: CASSRSYEQYF.

The gene calls are TRBV27 and TRBJ1-3; D may be TRBD1 (5 bases). Germline CDR1 is MNHEY and CDR2 is SMNVEV (reference sequence). This CDR3 region has 14 residues. V gave up 8 bases and J gave up 1 base, with 12 bases separating them. This CDR3 is CASAGITSGNTIYF. For the CDR3, the DNA is TGTGCCAGCGCAGGGATCACATCTGGAAACACCATATATTTT.

The chain has TRBV7-2 and TRBJ2-7; 8 bases line up with TRBD1. This CDR3 has 17 residues. Germline assignment: CDR1 SGHTA and CDR2 FQGNSA. Germline trimming cut 1 base from V and 6 bases from J; bases unmatched to any gene: 14. As DNA, the CDR3 is TGTGCCAGCAGCTTAGGCCAGGGACAGGTTCATTCCGGCGAGCAGTACTTC. It yields the protein CASSLGQGQVHSGEQYF.

The chain is built from TRBV14 and TRBJ1-2; weak D call: TRBD1 (5 bases). V was clipped by 4 bases and J by 6 bases, with 15 bases between them. The CDR3 runs to 14 residues. CDR1 SGHDN and CDR2 FVKESK come from the germline V gene. The CDR3 loop reads CASSLYSGTNGYTF. In nucleotides, the CDR3 is TGTGCCAGCAGCCTGTACTCCGGGACCAATGGCTACACCTTC.

The chain joins TRBV7-2 to TRBJ2-7; D not resolved. The germline V and J ends were trimmed by 1 base and 2 bases, with 15 bases remaining between them. From germline, CDR1 is SGHTA and CDR2 FQGNSA. The length of the CDR3 is 16 residues. The CDR3 sequence: CASSLVLSNSAYEQYF. CDR3 nucleotides: TGTGCCAGCAGCTTAGTCCTTAGCAACTCCGCCTACGAGCAGTACTTC.

This chain links TRBV4-3 with TRBJ1-1; no definite D call. The CDR3 runs to 12 residues. V was pared by 1 base and J by 6 bases, with 6 bases between. Per germline, CDR1 LGHNA and CDR2 YSLEER. CDR3 loop: CASSQGVAEAFF. CDR3 in DNA: TGCGCCAGCAGCCAAGGGGTGGCTGAAGCTTTCTTT.

This rearrangement joins TRBV7-2 to TRBJ2-7; D may be TRBD1 (6 bases). This CDR3 comprises 17 residues. Trimming cost V 1 base and J 4 bases, with 20 bases left between them. Per the germline V gene, CDR1 is SGHTA and CDR2 is FQGNSA. CDR3 residues: CASSLVQGRDGWYEQYF. The CDR3 coding sequence is TGTGCCAGCAGCTTAGTGCAGGGGCGCGACGGATGGTACGAGCAGTACTTC. The variable domain in full, completed from reference TRBV7-2 and TRBJ2-7, reads GAGVSQSPSNKVTEKGKDVELRCDPISGHTALYWYRQSLGQGLEFLIYFQGNSAPDKSGLPSDRFSAERTGGSVSTLTIQRTQQEDSAVYLCASSLVQGRDGWYEQYFGPGTRLTVT.

The genes are TRBV5-1 and TRBJ1-2; maybe TRBD1 (6 bases). Germline V CDR1 and CDR2: SGHRS, YFSETQ. The CDR3 sequence is 15 residues long. Deletions cut 0 bases from V and 4 bases from J, with 13 bases between. This CDR3 reads CASSLATTGGYGYTF. The CDR3 nucleotides read TGCGCCAGCAGCTTGGCCACGACAGGCGGCTATGGCTACACCTTC. The full variable domain, in which reference TRBV5-1 and TRBJ1-2 provide the parts outside the CDR3, is KAGVTQTPRYLIKTRGQQVTLSCSPISGHRSVSWYQQTPGQGLQFLFEYFSETQRNKGNFPGRFSGRQFSNSRSEMNVSTLELGDSALYLCASSLATTGGYGYTFGSGTRLTVV.

The rearrangement links TRBV19 to TRBJ2-7; 7 bases are a match to TRBD2. Germline assignment: CDR1 LNHDA and CDR2 SQIVND (reference sequence). The CDR3 sequence is 15 residues long. With V trimmed by 2 bases and J by 1 base, 5 bases remained unmatched. The CDR3 nucleotides read TGTGCCAGTAGTATACGGAGCGGGGAGTCCTACGAGCAGTACTTC. This gives the protein CASSIRSGESYEQYF.

The CDR3 spells CASSIQGNTEAFF. The CDR3 DNA sequence: TGTGCCAGTAGTATCCAAGGGAACACTGAAGCTTTCTTT. The chain carries TRBV19 and TRBJ1-1; D gene uncertain. Germline values: CDR1 LNHDA, CDR2 SQIVND (reference sequence). V was clipped by 3 bases and J by 1 base, with 6 bases between them. The length of the CDR3 is 13 residues.

The V call is TRBV15, the J call TRBJ2-1; D unresolved. CDR1 is LNHNV and CDR2 is YYDKDF in the germline V gene (reference sequence). V lost 6 bases, J lost 5 bases, and 11 bases lay in between. This CDR3 is 13 amino acids long. The CDR3 DNA sequence: TGTGCCACCAGGCGCGGTTACAACAATGAGCAGTTCTTC. This gives the protein CATRRGYNNEQFF.

The chain combines TRBV10-3 with TRBJ2-2, with a tentative D call TRBD1 (6 bases). The CDR3 is 13 amino acids. V was cut by 11 bases and J by 2 bases, with 12 bases left in between. Germline V gene lookup returns CDR1 ENHRY and CDR2 SYGVKD. The DNA for the CDR3 is TGTGCCGCGCAGGGGATAAACACCGGGGAGCTGTTTTTT. Translating gives CAAQGINTGELFF.

The gene calls are TRBV9 and TRBJ2-4, with a tentative D call TRBD1 (5 bases). The CDR3 covers 18 residues. From germline, CDR1 is SGDLS and CDR2 YYNGEE. The V end was cut by 2 bases, the J end by 3 bases, with 21 bases between. The CDR3 spells CASSVQSSTRGGKNIQYF. CDR3 nucleotides: TGTGCCAGCAGCGTCCAAAGCTCGACAAGGGGTGGCAAAAACATTCAGTACTTC. Full variable domain (outside the CDR3, taken from reference TRBV9 and TRBJ2-4): DSGVTQTPKHLITATGQRVTLRCSPRSGDLSVYWYQQSLDQGLQFLIQYYNGEERAKGNILERFSAQQFPDLHSELNLSSLELGDSALYFCASSVQSSTRGGKNIQYFGAGTRLSVL.